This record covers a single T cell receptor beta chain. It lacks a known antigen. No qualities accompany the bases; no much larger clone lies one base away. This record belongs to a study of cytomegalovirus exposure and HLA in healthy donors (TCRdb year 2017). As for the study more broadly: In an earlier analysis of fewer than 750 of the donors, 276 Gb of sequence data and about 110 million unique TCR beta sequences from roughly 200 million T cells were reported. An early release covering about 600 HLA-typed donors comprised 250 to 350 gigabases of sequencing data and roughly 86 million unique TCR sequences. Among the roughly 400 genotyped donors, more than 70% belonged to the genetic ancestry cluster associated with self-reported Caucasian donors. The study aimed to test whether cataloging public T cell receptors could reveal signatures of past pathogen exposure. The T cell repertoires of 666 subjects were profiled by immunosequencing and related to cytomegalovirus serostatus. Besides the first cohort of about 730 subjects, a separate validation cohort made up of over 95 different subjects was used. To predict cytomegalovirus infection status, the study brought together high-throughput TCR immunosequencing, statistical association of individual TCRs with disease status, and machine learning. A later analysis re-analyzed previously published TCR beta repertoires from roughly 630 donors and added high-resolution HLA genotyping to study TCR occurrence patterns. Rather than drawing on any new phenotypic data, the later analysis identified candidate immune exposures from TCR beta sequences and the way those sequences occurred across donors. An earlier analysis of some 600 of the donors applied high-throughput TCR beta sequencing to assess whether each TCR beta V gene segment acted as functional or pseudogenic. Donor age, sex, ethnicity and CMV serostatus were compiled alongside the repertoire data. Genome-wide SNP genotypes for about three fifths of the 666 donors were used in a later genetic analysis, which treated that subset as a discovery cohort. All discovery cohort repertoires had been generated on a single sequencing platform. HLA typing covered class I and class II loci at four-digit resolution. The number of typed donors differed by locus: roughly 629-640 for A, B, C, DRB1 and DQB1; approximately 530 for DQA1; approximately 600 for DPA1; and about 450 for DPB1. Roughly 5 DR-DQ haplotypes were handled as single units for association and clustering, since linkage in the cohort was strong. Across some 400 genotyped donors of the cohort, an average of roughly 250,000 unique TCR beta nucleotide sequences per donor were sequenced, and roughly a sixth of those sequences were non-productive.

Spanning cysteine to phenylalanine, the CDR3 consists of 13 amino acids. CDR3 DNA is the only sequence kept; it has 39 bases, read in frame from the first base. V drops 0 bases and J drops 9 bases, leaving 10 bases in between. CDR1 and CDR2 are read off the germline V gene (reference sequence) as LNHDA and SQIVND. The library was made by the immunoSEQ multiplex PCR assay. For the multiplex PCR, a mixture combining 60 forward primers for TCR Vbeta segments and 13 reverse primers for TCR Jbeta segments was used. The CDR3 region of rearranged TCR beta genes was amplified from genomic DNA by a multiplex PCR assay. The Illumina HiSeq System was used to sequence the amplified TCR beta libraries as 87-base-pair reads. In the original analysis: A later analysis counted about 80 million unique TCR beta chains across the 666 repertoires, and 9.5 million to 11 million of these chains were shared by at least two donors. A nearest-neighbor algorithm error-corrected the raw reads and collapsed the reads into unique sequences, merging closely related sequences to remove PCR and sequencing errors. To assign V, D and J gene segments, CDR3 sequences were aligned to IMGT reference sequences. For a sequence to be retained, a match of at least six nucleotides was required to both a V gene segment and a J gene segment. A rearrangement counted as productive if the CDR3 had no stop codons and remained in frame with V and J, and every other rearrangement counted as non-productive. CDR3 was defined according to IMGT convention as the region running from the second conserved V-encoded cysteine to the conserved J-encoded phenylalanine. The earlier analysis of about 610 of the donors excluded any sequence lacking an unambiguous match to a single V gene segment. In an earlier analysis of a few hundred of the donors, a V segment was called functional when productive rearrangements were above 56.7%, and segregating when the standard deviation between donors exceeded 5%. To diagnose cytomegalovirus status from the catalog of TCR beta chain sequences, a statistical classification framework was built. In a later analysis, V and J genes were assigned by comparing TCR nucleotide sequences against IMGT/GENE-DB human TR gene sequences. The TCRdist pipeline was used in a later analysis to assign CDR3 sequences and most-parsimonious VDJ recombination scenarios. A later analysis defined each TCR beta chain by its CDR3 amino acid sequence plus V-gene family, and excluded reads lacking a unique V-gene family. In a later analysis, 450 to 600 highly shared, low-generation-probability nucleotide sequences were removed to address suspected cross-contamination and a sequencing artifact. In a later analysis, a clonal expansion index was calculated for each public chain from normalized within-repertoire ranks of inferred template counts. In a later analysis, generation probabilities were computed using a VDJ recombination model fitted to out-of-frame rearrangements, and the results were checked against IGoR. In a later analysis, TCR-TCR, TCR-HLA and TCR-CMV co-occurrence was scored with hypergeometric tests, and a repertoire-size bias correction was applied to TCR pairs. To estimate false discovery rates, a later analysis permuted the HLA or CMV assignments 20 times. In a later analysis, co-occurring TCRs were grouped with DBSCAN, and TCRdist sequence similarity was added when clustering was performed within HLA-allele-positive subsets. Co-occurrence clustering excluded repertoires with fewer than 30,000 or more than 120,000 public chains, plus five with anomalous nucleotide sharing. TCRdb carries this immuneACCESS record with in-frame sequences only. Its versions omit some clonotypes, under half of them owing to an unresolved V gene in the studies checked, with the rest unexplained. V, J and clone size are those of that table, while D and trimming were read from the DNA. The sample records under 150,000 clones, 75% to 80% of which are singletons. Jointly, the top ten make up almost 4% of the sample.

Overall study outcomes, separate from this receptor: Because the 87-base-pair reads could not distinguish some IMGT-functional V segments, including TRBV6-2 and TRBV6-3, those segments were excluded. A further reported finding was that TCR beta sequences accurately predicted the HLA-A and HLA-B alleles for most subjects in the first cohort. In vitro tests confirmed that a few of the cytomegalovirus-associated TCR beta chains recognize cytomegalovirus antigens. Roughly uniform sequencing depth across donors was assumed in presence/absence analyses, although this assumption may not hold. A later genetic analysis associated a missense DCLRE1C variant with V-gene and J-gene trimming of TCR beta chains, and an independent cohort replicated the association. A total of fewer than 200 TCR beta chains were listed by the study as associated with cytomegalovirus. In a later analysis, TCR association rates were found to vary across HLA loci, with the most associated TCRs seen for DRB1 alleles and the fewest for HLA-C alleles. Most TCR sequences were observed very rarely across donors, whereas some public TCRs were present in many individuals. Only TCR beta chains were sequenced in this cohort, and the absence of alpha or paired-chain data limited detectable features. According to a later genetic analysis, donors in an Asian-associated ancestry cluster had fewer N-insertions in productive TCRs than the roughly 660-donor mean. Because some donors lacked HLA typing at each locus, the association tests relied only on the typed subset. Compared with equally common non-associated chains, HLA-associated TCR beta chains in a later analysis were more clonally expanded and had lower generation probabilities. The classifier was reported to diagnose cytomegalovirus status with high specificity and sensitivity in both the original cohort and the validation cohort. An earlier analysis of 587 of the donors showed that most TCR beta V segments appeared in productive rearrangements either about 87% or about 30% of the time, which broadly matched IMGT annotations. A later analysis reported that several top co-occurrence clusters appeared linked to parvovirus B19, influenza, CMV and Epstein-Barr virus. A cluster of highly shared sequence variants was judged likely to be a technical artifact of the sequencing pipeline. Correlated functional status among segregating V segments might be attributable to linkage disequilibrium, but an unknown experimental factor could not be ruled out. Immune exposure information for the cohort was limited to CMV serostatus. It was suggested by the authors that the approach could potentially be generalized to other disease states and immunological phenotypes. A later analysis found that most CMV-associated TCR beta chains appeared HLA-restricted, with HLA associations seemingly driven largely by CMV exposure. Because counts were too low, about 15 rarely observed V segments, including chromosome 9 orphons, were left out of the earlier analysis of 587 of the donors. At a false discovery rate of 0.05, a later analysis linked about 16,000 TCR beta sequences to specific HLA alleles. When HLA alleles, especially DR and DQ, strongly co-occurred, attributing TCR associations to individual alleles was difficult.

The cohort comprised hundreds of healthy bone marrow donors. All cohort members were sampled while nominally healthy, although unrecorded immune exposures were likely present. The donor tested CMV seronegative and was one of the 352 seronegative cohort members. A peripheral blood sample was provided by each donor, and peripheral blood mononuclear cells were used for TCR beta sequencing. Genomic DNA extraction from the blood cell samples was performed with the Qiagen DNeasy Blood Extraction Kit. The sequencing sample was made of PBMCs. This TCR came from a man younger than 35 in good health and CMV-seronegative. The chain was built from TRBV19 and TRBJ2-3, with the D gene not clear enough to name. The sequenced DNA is TGTGCCAGTAGTATAGATCGGCCAGGAACGCAGTATTTT. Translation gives CASSIDRPGTQYF. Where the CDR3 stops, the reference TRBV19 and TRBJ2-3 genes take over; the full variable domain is DGGITQSPKYLFRKEGQNVTLSCEQNLNHDAMYWYRQDPGQGLRLIYYSQIVNDFQKGDIAEGYSVSREKKESFPLTVTSAQKNPTAFYLCASSIDRPGTQYFGPGTRLTVL.